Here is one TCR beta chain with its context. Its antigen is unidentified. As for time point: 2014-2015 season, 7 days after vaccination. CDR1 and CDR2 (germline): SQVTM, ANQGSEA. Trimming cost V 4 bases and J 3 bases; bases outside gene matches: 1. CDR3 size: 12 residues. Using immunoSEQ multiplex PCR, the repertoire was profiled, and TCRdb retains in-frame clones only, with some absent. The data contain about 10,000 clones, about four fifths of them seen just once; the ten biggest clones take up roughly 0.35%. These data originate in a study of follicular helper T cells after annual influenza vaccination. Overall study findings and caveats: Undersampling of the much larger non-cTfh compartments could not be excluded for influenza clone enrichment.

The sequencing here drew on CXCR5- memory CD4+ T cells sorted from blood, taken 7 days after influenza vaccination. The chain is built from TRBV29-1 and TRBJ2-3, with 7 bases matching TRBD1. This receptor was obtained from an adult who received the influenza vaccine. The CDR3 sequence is CSVGQGTDTQYF. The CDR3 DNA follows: TGCAGCGTTGGACAGGGAACAGATACGCAGTATTTT.